The next 5 T cell receptor beta chains were all read from a single sample in a study of shared T cell receptors in the human thymus. Sequencing used immunoSEQ multiplex PCR; TCRdb keeps in-frame clones, though not all of them. The table lists some 760,000 clones, 80% to 90% of them singletons. The sample was also linked to a second study, of human thymus T cells.

Source material: thymocytes. These receptors came from a girl younger than two with a congenital heart defect.

The chain combines TRBV10-3 with TRBJ2-7, with 10 bases aligning to TRBD1. Germline loops: CDR1 ENHRY, CDR2 SYGVKD. The CDR3 runs 14 residues. V lost 10 bases to trimming and J lost 5 bases; unmatched junction nucleotides: 11. CDR3 DNA sequence: TGTGCCAGCACTCCGGGACAGGGGAGGAACGAGCAGTACTTC. Amino acids: CASTPGQGRNEQYF.

This rearrangement joins TRBV4-1 to TRBJ2-5; TRBD2 is a possible D gene (6 bases). Per germline, CDR1 MGHRA and CDR2 YSYEKL. The V end was cut by 3 bases, the J end by 4 bases, with 18 bases between. The length of the CDR3 is 16 residues. The CDR3 protein is CASSQEMSSVGETQYF. CDR3 coding DNA: TGCGCCAGCAGCCAGGAGATGTCTAGCGTCGGAGAGACCCAGTACTTC.

The V and J genes are TRBV10-2 and TRBJ1-1; the D is unclear. Trimming shortened V by 5 bases and J by 1 base, and 5 bases separated the two germline ends. CDR3 length equals 12 residues. Germline CDR1 is WSHSY and CDR2 is SAAADI. This chain's CDR3 is CASSLGNTEAFF. CDR3 sequence (DNA): TGCGCCAGCAGTCTCGGGAACACTGAAGCTTTCTTT.

The gene calls are TRBV6-4 and TRBJ1-1, with TRBD1 as a possible D gene (6 bases). V was shortened by 6 bases and J by 1 base, with 9 bases between the two germline ends. Germline V gives CDR1 MRHNA, CDR2 SNTAGT. The CDR3 consists of 13 residues. The CDR3 spells CASSEDRNTEAFF. CDR3 DNA: TGTGCCAGCAGCGAGGACAGGAACACTGAAGCTTTCTTT.

This clone was observed once. The CDR3 region is CATMDRVYEQYF. In DNA, the CDR3 is TGTGCCACGATGGACAGGGTCTACGAGCAGTACTTC. The J gene is TRBJ2-7, the V gene TRBV28, with TRBD1 identical over 8 bases. The CDR3 totals 12 residues. The V segment lost 10 bases and the J segment 3 bases; nucleotides outside the gene matches: 5. Germline V gives CDR1 MDHEN, CDR2 SYDVKM. Full variable domain (remainder filled in from reference TRBV28 and TRBJ2-7): DVKVTQSSRYLVKRTGEKVFLECVQDMDHENMFWYRQDPGLGLRLIYFSYDVKMKEKGDIPEGYSVSREKKERFSLILESASTNQTSMYLCATMDRVYEQYFGPGTRLTVT.